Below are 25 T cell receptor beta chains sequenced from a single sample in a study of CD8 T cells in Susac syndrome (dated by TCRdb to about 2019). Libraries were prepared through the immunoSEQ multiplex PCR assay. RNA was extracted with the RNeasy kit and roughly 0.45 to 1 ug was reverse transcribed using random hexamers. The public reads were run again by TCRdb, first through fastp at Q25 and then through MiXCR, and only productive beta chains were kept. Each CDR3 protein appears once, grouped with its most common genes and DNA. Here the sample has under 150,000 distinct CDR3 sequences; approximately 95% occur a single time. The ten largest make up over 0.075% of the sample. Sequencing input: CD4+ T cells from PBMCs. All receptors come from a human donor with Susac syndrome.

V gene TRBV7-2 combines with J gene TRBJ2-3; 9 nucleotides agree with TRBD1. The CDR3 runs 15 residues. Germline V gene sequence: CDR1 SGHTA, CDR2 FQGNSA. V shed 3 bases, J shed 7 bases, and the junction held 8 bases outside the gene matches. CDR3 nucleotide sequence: TGTGCCAGCAGCTTCCCGCCGGGACAGGGAAATACGCAGTATTTT. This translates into CASSFPPGQGNTQYF.

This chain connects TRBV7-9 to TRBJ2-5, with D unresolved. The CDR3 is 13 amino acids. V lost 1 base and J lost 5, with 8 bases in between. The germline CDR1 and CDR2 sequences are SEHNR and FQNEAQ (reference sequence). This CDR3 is CASSLGHRETQYF. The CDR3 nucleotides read TGTGCCAGCAGCTTAGGACACCGGGAGACCCAGTACTTC.

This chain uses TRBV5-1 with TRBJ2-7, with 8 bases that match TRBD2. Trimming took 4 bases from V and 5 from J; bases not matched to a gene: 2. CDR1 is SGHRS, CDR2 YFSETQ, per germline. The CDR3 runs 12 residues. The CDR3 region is CASSQRENEQYF. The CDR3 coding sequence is TGCGCCAGCAGCCAGCGGGAGAACGAGCAGTACTTC.

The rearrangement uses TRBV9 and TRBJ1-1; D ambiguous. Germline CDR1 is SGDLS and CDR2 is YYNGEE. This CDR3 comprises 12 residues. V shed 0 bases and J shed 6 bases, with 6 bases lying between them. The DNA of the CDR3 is TGTGCCAGCAGCGTAGTTGGGGCTGAAGCTTTCTTT. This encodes CASSVVGAEAFF.

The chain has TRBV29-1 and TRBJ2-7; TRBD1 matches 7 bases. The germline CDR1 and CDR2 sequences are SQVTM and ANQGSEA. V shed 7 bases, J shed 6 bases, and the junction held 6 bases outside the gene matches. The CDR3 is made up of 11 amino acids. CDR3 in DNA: TGCAGCGCCAAGACAGGGTTCGAGCAGTACTTC. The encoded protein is CSAKTGFEQYF.

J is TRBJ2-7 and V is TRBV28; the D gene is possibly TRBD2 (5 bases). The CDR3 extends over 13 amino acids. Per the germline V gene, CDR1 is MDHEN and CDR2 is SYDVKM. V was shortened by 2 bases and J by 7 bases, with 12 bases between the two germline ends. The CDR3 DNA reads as TGTGCCAGCAGTTTACTCCCCCGGGGTGAGCAGTACTTC. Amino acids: CASSLLPRGEQYF.

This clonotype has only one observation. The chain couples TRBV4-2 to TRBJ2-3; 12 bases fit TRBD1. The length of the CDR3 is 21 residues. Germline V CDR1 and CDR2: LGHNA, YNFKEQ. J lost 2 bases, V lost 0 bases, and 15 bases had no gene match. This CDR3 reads CASSQDGRGGTGGAFTDTQYF. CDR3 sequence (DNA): TGTGCCAGCAGCCAAGATGGTCGAGGAGGGACAGGGGGCGCCTTCACAGATACGCAGTATTTT.

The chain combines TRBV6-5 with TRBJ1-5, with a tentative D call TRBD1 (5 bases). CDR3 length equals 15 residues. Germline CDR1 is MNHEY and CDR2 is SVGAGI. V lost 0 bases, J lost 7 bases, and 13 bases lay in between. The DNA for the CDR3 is TGTGCCAGCAGTTACTCTGGCGGGGGAGGGCAGCCCCAGCATTTT. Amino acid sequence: CASSYSGGGGQPQHF.

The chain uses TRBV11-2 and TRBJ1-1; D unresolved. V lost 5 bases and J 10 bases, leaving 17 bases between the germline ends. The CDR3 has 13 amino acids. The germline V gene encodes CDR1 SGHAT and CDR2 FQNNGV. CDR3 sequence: CASSPEGYFGAFF. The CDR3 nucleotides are TGTGCCAGCAGCCCAGAGGGTTACTTTGGAGCTTTCTTT.

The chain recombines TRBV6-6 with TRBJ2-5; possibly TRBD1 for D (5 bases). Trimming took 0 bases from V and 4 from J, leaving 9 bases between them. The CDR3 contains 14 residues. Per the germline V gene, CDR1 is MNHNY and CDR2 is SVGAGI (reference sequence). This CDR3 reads CASSYSIGVETQYF. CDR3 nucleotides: TGTGCCAGCAGTTACTCGATAGGGGTAGAGACCCAGTACTTC.

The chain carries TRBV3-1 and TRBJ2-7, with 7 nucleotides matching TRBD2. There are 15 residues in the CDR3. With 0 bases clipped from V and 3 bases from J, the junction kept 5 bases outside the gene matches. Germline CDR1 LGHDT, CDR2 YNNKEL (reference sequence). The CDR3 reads CASSQDPAGIYEQYF. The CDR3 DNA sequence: TGTGCCAGCAGCCAAGACCCAGCGGGGATCTACGAGCAGTACTTC.

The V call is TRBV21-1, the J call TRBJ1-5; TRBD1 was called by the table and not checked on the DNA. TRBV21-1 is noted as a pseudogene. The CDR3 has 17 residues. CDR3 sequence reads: CASSKADRCLDNQPQHF. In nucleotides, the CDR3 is TGTGCCAGCAGCAAAGCGGACAGGTGCCTGGACAATCAGCCCCAGCATTTT.

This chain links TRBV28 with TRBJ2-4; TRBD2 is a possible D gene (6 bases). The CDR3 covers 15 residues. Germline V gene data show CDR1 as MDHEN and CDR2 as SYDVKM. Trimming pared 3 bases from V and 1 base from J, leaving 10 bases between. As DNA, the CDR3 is TGTGCCAGCAGTTTGGGGGGTTTGGCCAAAAACATTCAGTACTTC. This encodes CASSLGGLAKNIQYF.

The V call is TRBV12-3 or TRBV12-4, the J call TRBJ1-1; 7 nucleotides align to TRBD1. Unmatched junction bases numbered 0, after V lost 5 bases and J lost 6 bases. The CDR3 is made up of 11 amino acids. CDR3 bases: TGTGCCAGCAGTACAGGGGCTGAAGCTTTCTTT. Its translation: CASSTGAEAFF.

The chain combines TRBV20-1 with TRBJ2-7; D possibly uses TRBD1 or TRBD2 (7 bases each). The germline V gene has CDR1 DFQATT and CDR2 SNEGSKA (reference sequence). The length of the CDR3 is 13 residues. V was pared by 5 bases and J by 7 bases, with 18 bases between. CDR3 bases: TGCAGTGCTCGGGGGGACAGTACTCGAGAGCAGTACTTC. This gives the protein CSARGDSTREQYF.

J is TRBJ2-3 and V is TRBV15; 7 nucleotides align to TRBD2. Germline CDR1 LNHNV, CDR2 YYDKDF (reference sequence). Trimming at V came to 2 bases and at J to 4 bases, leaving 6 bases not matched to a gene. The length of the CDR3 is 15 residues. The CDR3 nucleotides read TGTGCCACCAGCAGACTGCTAGCGGTCTCAGATACGCAGTATTTT. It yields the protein CATSRLLAVSDTQYF.

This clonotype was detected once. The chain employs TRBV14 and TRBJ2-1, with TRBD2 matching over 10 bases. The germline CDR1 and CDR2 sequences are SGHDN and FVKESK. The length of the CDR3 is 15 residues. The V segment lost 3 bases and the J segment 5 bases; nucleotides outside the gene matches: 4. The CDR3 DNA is TGTGCCAGCAGCCACCAAAGCGGGAGGGACAATGAGCAGTTCTTC. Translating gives CASSHQSGRDNEQFF.

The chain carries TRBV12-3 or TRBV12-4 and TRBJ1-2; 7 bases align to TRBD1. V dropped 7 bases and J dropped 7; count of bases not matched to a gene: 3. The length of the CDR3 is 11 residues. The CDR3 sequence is CASTSGGGYTF. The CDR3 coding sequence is TGTGCCAGCACCTCAGGGGGTGGCTACACCTTC.

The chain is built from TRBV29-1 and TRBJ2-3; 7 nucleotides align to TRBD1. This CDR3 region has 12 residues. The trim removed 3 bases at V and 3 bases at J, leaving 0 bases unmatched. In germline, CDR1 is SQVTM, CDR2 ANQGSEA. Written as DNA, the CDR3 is TGCAGCGTTGACAGGGGGACAGATACGCAGTATTTT. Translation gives CSVDRGTDTQYF.

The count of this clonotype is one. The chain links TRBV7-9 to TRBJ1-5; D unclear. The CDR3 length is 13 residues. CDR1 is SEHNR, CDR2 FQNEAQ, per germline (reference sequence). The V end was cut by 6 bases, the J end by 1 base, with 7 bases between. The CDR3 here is CASSYESNQPQHF. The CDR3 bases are TGTGCCAGCAGTTACGAGAGCAATCAGCCCCAGCATTTT.

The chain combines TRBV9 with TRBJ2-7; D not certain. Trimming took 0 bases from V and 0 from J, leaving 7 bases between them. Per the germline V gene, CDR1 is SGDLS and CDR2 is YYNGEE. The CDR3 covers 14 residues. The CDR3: CASSVGGSSYEQYF. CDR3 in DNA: TGTGCCAGCAGCGTAGGGGGTAGCTCCTACGAGCAGTACTTC.

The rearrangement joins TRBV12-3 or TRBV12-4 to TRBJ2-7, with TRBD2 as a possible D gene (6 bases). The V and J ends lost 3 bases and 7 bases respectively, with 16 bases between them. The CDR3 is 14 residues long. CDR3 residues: CASSFSGTFWEQYF. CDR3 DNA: TGTGCCAGCAGTTTCTCCGGGACTTTCTGGGAGCAGTACTTC.

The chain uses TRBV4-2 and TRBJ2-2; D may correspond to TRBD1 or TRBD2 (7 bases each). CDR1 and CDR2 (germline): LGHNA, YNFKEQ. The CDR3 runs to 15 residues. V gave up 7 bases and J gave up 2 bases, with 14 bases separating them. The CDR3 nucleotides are TGTGCCAGCACCCAGGGGGAGGGTAACACCGGGGAGCTGTTTTTT. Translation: CASTQGEGNTGELFF.

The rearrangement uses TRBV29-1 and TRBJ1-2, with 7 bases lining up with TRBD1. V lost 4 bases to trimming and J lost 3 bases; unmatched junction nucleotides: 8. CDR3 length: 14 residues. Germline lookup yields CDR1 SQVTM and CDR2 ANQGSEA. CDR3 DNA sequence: TGCAGCGTTGCCCACAGGGGTTCTGACTATGGCTACACCTTC. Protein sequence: CSVAHRGSDYGYTF. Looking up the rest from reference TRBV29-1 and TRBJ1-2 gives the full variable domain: SAVISQKPSRDICQRGTSLTIQCQVDSQVTMMFWYRQQPGQSLTLIATANQGSEATYESGFVIDKFPISRPNLTFSTLTVSNMSPEDSSIYLCSVAHRGSDYGYTFGSGTRLTVV.

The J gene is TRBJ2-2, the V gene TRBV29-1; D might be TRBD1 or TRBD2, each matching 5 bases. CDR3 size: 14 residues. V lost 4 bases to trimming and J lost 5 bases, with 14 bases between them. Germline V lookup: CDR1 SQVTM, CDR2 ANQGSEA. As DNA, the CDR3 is TGCAGCGTTGGGGGAGACAGAAAGACCGGGGAGCTGTTTTTT. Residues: CSVGGDRKTGELFF.